This TCR beta chain emerged from a study of human T cells and chemical hapten exposure (dated by TCRdb to the early 2020s). Concerning the study at large: For sensitization, 2% DPC in acetone was applied to a roughly 2 cm by roughly 2 cm area of upper inner arm skin. Throughout the approximately 25-week study period, patients were also given weekly therapeutic DPC doses on the scalp. Patch testing on the upper back used Finn chambers containing 0.01% DPC, with scoring done after 6 days according to International Contact Dermatitis Research Group standards. Alopecia areata with under or over 50% scalp involvement, alopecia totalis and alopecia universalis were represented in the patient cohort, which was mostly female. Libraries were pooled for sequencing, and per-sample TCR yields varied mainly because of small differences in library volumes within the pool. In alopecia patients, the study followed how the peripheral blood TCR repertoire changed in vivo over primary and secondary sensitization to diphenylcyclopropenone (DPC), a hapten. Blood samples were taken from patients before sensitization (week 0) and then at 2, 6 and about 24 weeks after DPC sensitization. About 30 alopecia patients provided blood for TCR sequencing at one to four time points (pre-sensitization, 2, 6 and 24 weeks).

The sample's time point label, decoded: patch test 1, 2 weeks after DPC sensitization. In light of the paper, this sample's treatment or condition label describes: therapeutic diphenylcyclopropenone sensitization with weekly scalp DPC. At every patch-test visit, the blood draw took place before the patch test was put on. Patients were eligible if aged 18 to 70, diagnosed with alopecia and judged suitable for DPC therapy, and pregnant patients were excluded. Total RNA was extracted from unfractionated whole blood collected in Tempus Blood RNA tubes. What the research found in general, with its limitations: Significantly more large CDR3 similarity clusters were formed by expanded TCRs than by pre-sensitization or healthy control sets, consistent with antigen-driven responses. Repeated subsampling changed both the strength of the expansion versus patch-test correlation and the threshold at which the correlation became significant. The number of PT1 expanded TCRs positively correlated with patch test score, significant at thresholds 8, 16 and 32 but not 4. No change with DPC sensitization was found in the number of TCRs above 1 in 1000 frequency, and no evidence of global repertoire structure alterations was found. Because all patients had alopecia, a presumed autoimmune disease, the immune response of the patients might differ from that of healthy individuals.

Receptors were amplified or captured by RACE. TCRdb names NextSeq 500 as the instrument used. During library preparation, unique molecular identifiers were attached to individual cDNA molecules so that TCRs could be counted in a quantitative, reproducible way. Each blood RNA sample was used to sequence both TCR alpha and TCR beta chains. In the original analysis: A median of around 100,000 TCRs per sample was observed, with a range of about 23,224 to 690,600. V, J and CDR3 annotation of the TCR reads was performed with the Decombinator software suite. For the PS versus PT1 abundance plots, all samples were subsampled to the same number of TCRs (28,000). TCRs were defined as expanded if absent before sensitization and observed at least eight times at the 2-week time point. TCRdb reprocessing: public reads trimmed at Q25 with fastp, clones called with MiXCR, in-frame beta chains kept. Every CDR3 protein is listed once, alongside the most common genes and DNA of its rows. TCRdb's processing, not the authors', yielded these V and J calls. Across this sample there are around 100,000 distinct CDR3 sequences, with roughly 9.6% seen only once. The ten top clones hold under 4.5% of the sample.

A remark on this clonotype: No cognate antigen has been identified for it. No base quality values were provided; no much bigger clone lies one nucleotide off.

The sequence came from a middle-aged woman with alopecia areata. Some clones in this sample may be carry-over from other donors' samples. The specimen was whole blood, collected in connection with sensitization to the hapten diphenylcyclopropenone (DPC).

In nucleotides, the sequence is TGCAGTGTTACGACAGGGGGCGCGAACACTGAAGCTTTCTTT. The resulting protein is CSVTTGGANTEAFF. The V and J segments used are TRBV20-1 and TRBJ1-1; TRBD1 matches 10 bases in the middle. The CDR3 starts with the cysteine, ends with the phenylalanine, and has 14 residues. Only the CDR3 portion is preserved as DNA: 42 bases, with reading frame beginning at the first base. CDR1 and CDR2 were assigned from the germline V gene (reference sequence) as DFQATT and SNEGSKA. From V the trimming removes 7 bases and from J it removes 1 base, while the gene matches leave 6 bases of the junction unaccounted for.